This TCR beta chain was retrieved from a study of OX40 agonist ivuxolimab in advanced cancers. Study at large: Enrollees could have had prior anti-PD-1, anti-PD-L1 or anti-CTLA-4 therapy, which about 40% had received.

Method: immunoSEQ multiplex PCR; TCRdb's copy keeps in-frame clones and lacks some. Of some 77,000 clones in the sample, around 90% were seen once. As regards this clone: Antigen specificity is unknown.

Germline CDR1 MDHEN, CDR2 SYDVKM. V was shortened by 2 bases and J by 2 bases, with 9 bases between the two germline ends. The CDR3 length is 14 residues. Autoimmune disease history or systemic immunosuppression meant exclusion. Study-wide results and limits: CD8+ T cells averaged more expanded clones than CD4+.

The chain links TRBV28 to TRBJ2-5; no clear D gene. This TCR derives from an adult with an advanced solid tumor such as melanoma, head and neck, liver or kidney cancer. Here the sequenced sample was CD4+ or CD8+ T cells sorted from blood, taken in a trial of the OX40 agonist ivuxolimab. The CDR3 region is CASSLRALQETQYF. The CDR3 DNA is TGTGCCAGCAGTTTAAGGGCATTACAAGAGACCCAGTACTTC.